Each of the 22 T cell receptor beta chains below was sequenced from the same sample in a study of cytomegalovirus exposure and HLA in healthy donors. The repertoire was sequenced with immunoSEQ multiplex PCR; TCRdb's copy has only in-frame clones and lacks some. This sample has roughly 230,000 clones, with 90% found just once. Sequenced sample: PBMCs. The receptor set was obtained from a woman in her thirties in good health and CMV-seronegative.

The chain employs TRBV19 and TRBJ1-2, with D possibly being TRBD1 (6 bases). Deletions cut 5 bases from V and 6 bases from J, with 13 bases between. Germline loops: CDR1 LNHDA, CDR2 SQIVND (reference sequence). The CDR3 extends over 13 amino acids. This chain's CDR3 is CASSFRNRDGYTF. The CDR3 nucleotides are TGTGCCAGTAGTTTTCGAAACAGGGATGGCTACACCTTC.

This chain connects TRBV4-2 to TRBJ2-7; TRBD2 might be the D (5 bases). Germline V gene data show CDR1 as LGHNA and CDR2 as YNFKEQ. CDR3 length equals 14 residues. Trimming removed 8 bases at V and 2 bases at J, with 16 bases between. The CDR3 spells CASGKGPGTYEQYF. For the CDR3, the DNA is TGTGCCAGCGGAAAGGGTCCGGGGACCTACGAGCAGTACTTC.

V is TRBV28 and J is TRBJ1-4; TRBD1 matches at 9 bases. The CDR3 is 15 amino acids. The ends lost 3 bases at V and 7 bases at J; junction bases unmatched: 6. Germline CDR1 MDHEN, CDR2 SYDVKM. CDR3: CASSFTGGNSEKLFF. CDR3 nucleotides: TGTGCCAGCAGTTTCACAGGGGGCAACAGTGAAAAACTGTTTTTT.

The V gene is TRBV5-4, the J gene TRBJ2-7; TRBD1 matches at 7 bases. CDR1 and CDR2 from the germline V gene are SGHNT and YYREEE (reference sequence). This CDR3 has 14 amino acids. Trimming cost V 2 bases and J 4 bases; bases outside gene matches: 6. The CDR3: CASSFDRVGYEQYF. The CDR3 DNA sequence: TGTGCCAGCAGCTTCGACAGGGTAGGTTACGAGCAGTACTTC.

This clone was found once. This chain uses TRBV7-9 with TRBJ1-4; possible D gene TRBD1, 5 bases. The CDR3 is 15 residues long. The V end was cut by 2 bases, the J end by 1 base, with 8 bases between. CDR1 is SEHNR, CDR2 FQNEAQ, per germline (reference sequence). CDR3 DNA sequence: TGTGCCAGCAGCTTATTGGGGGAAACTAATGAAAAACTGTTTTTT. Translating gives CASSLLGETNEKLFF. Together with reference TRBV7-9 and TRBJ1-4, the CDR3 gives the full variable domain: DTGVSQNPRHKITKRGQNVTFRCDPISEHNRLYWYRQTLGQGPEFLTYFQNEAQLEKSRLLSDRFSAERPKGSFSTLEIQRTEQGDSAMYLCASSLLGETNEKLFFGSGTQLSVL.

This chain joins TRBV9 and TRBJ2-1; 13 bases agree with TRBD2. Germline CDR1 reads SGDLS; CDR2 reads YYNGEE. The CDR3 spans 15 residues. The V gene end was trimmed by 0 bases and the J gene end by 8 bases; junction bases not matched to a gene: 2. The CDR3 nucleotides are TGTGCCAGCAGCGTAGGGACTAGCGGGAGCGATGAGCAGTTCTTC. This gives the protein CASSVGTSGSDEQFF.

V usage is TRBV7-6 and J usage is TRBJ2-1; D not certain. V was trimmed by 5 bases and J by 2 bases, leaving 7 bases between them. Germline lookup yields CDR1 SGHVS and CDR2 FNYEAQ. The CDR3 is made up of 13 amino acids. The CDR3 loop is CASSVFPYNEQFF. The CDR3 region has the DNA TGTGCCAGCAGCGTCTTTCCCTACAATGAGCAGTTCTTC.

V usage is TRBV28 and J usage is TRBJ2-7, with D perhaps TRBD2 (5 bases). Germline V gives CDR1 MDHEN, CDR2 SYDVKM. The CDR3 length is 13 residues. V shed 6 bases and J shed 1 base, with 10 bases lying between them. The CDR3 spells CASRREPSYEQYF. CDR3 DNA sequence: TGTGCCAGCAGGAGGGAGCCATCCTACGAGCAGTACTTC.

The chain is built from TRBV7-3 and TRBJ2-1; TRBD2 agrees at 8 bases. The germline V gene encodes CDR1 SGHTA and CDR2 FQGTGA. The CDR3 runs 15 residues. V lost 3 bases to trimming and J lost 8 bases; unmatched junction nucleotides: 9. The DNA of the CDR3 is TGTGCCAGCAGCTTTCGCGGGGGGCCGGTCTATGAGCAGTTCTTC. This translates into CASSFRGGPVYEQFF. The entire variable domain, with the rest obtained from reference TRBV7-3 and TRBJ2-1, is as follows: GAGVSQTPSNKVTEKGKYVELRCDPISGHTALYWYRQSLGQGPEFLIYFQGTGAADDSGLPNDRFFAVRPEGSVSTLKIQRTERGDSAVYLCASSFRGGPVYEQFFGPGTRLTVL.

Here the CDR3 DNA reads TGTGCCACCCAAGTTTCCGGGGAGCTGTTTTTT. This encodes CATQVSGELFF. This chain joins TRBV19 and TRBJ2-2, with unresolved D. The CDR3 has 11 residues. Between the trimmed V and J ends, which lost 10 bases and 6 bases, there was a span of 9 bases. CDR1 is LNHDA and CDR2 is SQIVND in the germline V gene (reference sequence).

V gene TRBV15 combines with J gene TRBJ2-7, with 9 bases aligning to TRBD2. Germline V gene data show CDR1 as LNHNV and CDR2 as YYDKDF (reference sequence). V lost 0 bases, J lost 9 bases, and 9 bases stayed unmatched. The CDR3 spans 15 residues. The CDR3 DNA is TGTGCCACCAGCAGAGATCTCACTAGCGGGCACGGGCAGTACTTC. Encoded protein: CATSRDLTSGHGQYF. The full variable domain, in which reference TRBV15 and TRBJ2-7 provide the parts outside the CDR3, is DAMVIQNPRYQVTQFGKPVTLSCSQTLNHNVMYWYQQKSSQAPKLLFHYYDKDFNNEADTPDNFQSRRPNTSFCFLDIRSPGLGDTAMYLCATSRDLTSGHGQYFGPGTRLTVT.

The V call is TRBV7-2, the J call TRBJ2-7, with D possibly being TRBD2 (6 bases). Trimming pared 1 base from V and 2 bases from J, leaving 12 bases between. The CDR3 extends over 15 amino acids. Germline lookup yields CDR1 SGHTA and CDR2 FQGNSA. The CDR3 nucleotides are TGTGCCAGCAGCTTAGAAGAGGGAGGCACCTACGAGCAGTACTTC. It yields the protein CASSLEEGGTYEQYF.

The chain joins TRBV5-1 to TRBJ2-2; D is possibly TRBD1 (6 bases). V lost 10 bases and J 5 bases, leaving 27 bases between the germline ends. Germline V gene data show CDR1 as SGHRS and CDR2 as YFSETQ. CDR3 length: 17 amino acids. Here the CDR3 reads CAGGTRQDKLKTGELFF. The DNA for the CDR3 is TGCGCCGGGGGAACCAGACAGGATAAGTTAAAGACCGGGGAGCTGTTTTTT.

V usage is TRBV29-1 and J usage is TRBJ1-2, with a possible D match to TRBD1 (5 bases). The length of the CDR3 is 15 residues. V was pared by 0 bases and J by 2 bases, with 13 bases between. CDR1 is SQVTM and CDR2 is ANQGSEA in the germline V gene. CDR3 DNA sequence: TGCAGCGTTGAAGAGGGGACCAGTCCCAACTATGGCTACACCTTC. This sequence encodes CSVEEGTSPNYGYTF.

J is TRBJ1-2 and V is TRBV7-9; unclear D gene. Trimming left V 1 base short and J 6 bases short, with 9 bases between. The germline V gene has CDR1 SEHNR and CDR2 FQNEAQ (reference sequence). The CDR3 loop spans 13 amino acids. CDR3 DNA sequence: TGTGCCAGCAGCTTAGTGGTGAAGGATGGCTACACCTTC. This gives the protein CASSLVVKDGYTF.

The chain couples TRBV28 to TRBJ2-1; 7 bases are shared with TRBD1. The CDR3 is 15 residues long. The trim removed 3 bases at V and 7 bases at J, leaving 9 bases unmatched. The germline V gene encodes CDR1 MDHEN and CDR2 SYDVKM. For the CDR3, the DNA is TGTGCCAGCAGTTTTAGGGGGCGCATGTCGAATGAGCAGTTCTTC. Translating gives CASSFRGRMSNEQFF.

The chain links TRBV9 to TRBJ2-7; no clear D gene. Germline-derived CDR1 and CDR2 are SGDLS and YYNGEE. Trimming took 0 bases from V and 2 from J, leaving 15 bases between them. The CDR3 has 16 residues. Here the CDR3 DNA reads TGTGCCAGCAGCGTAGCCTCAAGTAACGTAGCCTACGAGCAGTACTTC. Translated, it gives CASSVASSNVAYEQYF.

Notes on this clone: Other nucleotide sequences in the sample specify the same CDR3. The genes are TRBV7-8 and TRBJ2-7, with 7 nucleotides matching TRBD1. After removal of 5 bases from V and 3 bases from J, the junction contained 4 bases not matched to a gene. Germline CDR1 SGHVS, CDR2 FQNEAQ. The CDR3 sequence is 13 residues long. CDR3 DNA: TGTGCCAGCAGCCGGGACAGTCTCTACGAGCAGTACTTC. It codes for CASSRDSLYEQYF.

The chain carries TRBV29-1 and TRBJ2-1; D may be TRBD2 (6 bases). Trimming stripped 7 bases from V and 4 bases from J, with 17 bases between. Per germline, CDR1 SQVTM and CDR2 ANQGSEA. CDR3 length: 14 amino acids. The CDR3 sequence is CSAYLTSLYNEQFF. As DNA, the CDR3 is TGCAGCGCGTACCTAACTAGCCTATACAATGAGCAGTTCTTC.

This chain links TRBV18 with TRBJ2-7; D is unclear. Trimming shortened V by 8 bases and J by 4 bases, and 15 bases separated the two germline ends. This CDR3 has 13 amino acids. In germline, CDR1 is KGHSH, CDR2 LQKENI. This CDR3 is CASTDGYEYEQYF. In nucleotides, the CDR3 is TGTGCCAGCACTGACGGGTACGAATACGAGCAGTACTTC.

For this clone: The identical CDR3 is also encoded by other nucleotide sequences in the sample. The chain joins TRBV28 to TRBJ1-2; no definite D call. Germline-derived CDR1 and CDR2 are MDHEN and SYDVKM. The V end lost 1 base, the J end lost 2 bases, and 5 bases lay between the germline ends. CDR3 length: 13 residues. CDR3 bases: TGTGCCAGCAGTTTATTAGGGAACTATGGCTACACCTTC. Its protein product is CASSLLGNYGYTF.

This clone was observed a handful of times. The CDR3 loop is CASSQEADRGAFF. The CDR3 DNA sequence: TGCGCCAGCAGCCAAGAGGCCGATCGGGGGGCTTTCTTT. The rearrangement links TRBV4-1 to TRBJ1-1; possibly TRBD1 for D (5 bases). CDR1 and CDR2 from the germline V gene are MGHRA and YSYEKL. Deletions cut 0 bases from V and 11 bases from J, with 13 bases between. The CDR3 runs 13 residues.